The clone carrying this TCR beta chain is a singleton in its sample. Specified time point: pre-treatment sample, taken before nivolumab and TIL therapy. Enrollment ran from late 2017 to early 2020. Sequencing used immunoSEQ v3. Survey-level samples got some 2 million read pairs; deep-level samples got about 5-6.5 million. Repertoires were generated with immunoSEQ multiplex PCR, while TCRdb's copy carries only in-frame clones and drops some. The sample lists about 52,000 clones, 79% occurring once. This sample was included in a study of TIL therapy for anti-PD-1-resistant metastatic lung cancer. V was cut by 0 bases and J by 0 bases, with 16 bases left in between. The germline V gene has CDR1 SGHRS and CDR2 YFSETQ. The CDR3 length is 18 residues.

This clonotype was obtained from a woman aged 25-80 years with non-small cell lung cancer. The genes are TRBV5-1 and TRBJ1-3, with a weak D call TRBD1 (5 bases). The sequencing here drew on blood, taken at baseline. CDR3 loop: CASSLGHTGVISGNTIYF. CDR3 in DNA: TGCGCCAGCAGCTTGGGCCACACGGGGGTGATCTCTGGAAACACCATATATTTT. The complete variable domain, with remaining parts taken from reference TRBV5-1 and TRBJ1-3, reads KAGVTQTPRYLIKTRGQQVTLSCSPISGHRSVSWYQQTPGQGLQFLFEYFSETQRNKGNFPGRFSGRQFSNSRSEMNVSTLELGDSALYLCASSLGHTGVISGNTIYFGEGSWLTVV.